This T cell receptor beta chain was captured in a study of technical replicates of blood from several donors. The assay was immunoSEQ multiplex PCR, and TCRdb's table has in-frame clones only and misses some. The sample records roughly 80,000 clones, 96% being singletons. The sample consisted of T cells isolated from PBMCs. The receptor was derived from a human donor in good health.

CDR3 nucleotide sequence: TGTGCCAGCAGCAAAGCGACAGGGCTAAGTAATGAAAAACTGTTTTTT. Amino acid sequence: CASSKATGLSNEKLFF. This chain links TRBV21-1 with TRBJ1-4; TRBD1 is taken as the D call from the table, unchecked against the DNA. TRBV21-1 is termed a pseudogene. The CDR3 runs to 16 residues.